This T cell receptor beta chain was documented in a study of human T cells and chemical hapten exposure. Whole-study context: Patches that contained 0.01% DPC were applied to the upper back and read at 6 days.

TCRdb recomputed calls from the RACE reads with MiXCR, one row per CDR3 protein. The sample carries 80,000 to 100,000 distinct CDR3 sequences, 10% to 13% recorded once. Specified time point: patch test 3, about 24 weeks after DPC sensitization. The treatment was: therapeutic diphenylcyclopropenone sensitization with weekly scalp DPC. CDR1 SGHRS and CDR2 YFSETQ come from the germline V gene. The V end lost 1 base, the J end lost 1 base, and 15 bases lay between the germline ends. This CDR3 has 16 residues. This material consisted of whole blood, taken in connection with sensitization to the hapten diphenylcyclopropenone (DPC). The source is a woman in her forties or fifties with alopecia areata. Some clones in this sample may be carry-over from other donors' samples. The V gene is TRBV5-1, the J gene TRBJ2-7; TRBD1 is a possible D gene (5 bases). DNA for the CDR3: TGCGCCAGCAGCTTGAGGCAGGGTTATAGTTCCTACGAGCAGTACTTC. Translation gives CASSLRQGYSSYEQYF.